The clone carrying this T cell receptor (beta chain) was detected many times. What it binds is not known. The data stem from a study of blood T cells in healthy people across ages. General study points: As naive T cell percentage varied, TCR beta diversity correlated strongly with it.

The CDR3 is 15 residues long. Germline trimming cut 2 bases from V and 5 bases from J; bases unmatched to any gene: 6. CDR1 and CDR2 (germline): LGHDT, YNNKEL (reference sequence). Through a sample-barcoded 5' primer and a J-beta primer mix, a second PCR was run for roughly 7 to 11 cycles. TCRdb reprocessed the 5' RACE reads with MiXCR, giving one entry per CDR3 protein. Of 800,000 to 950,000 distinct CDR3 sequences in the sample, approximately 32% were seen once. Separately, the same data were catalogued under a study of T cells of mothers and their children. Per that study: Slightly higher but non-significant overlap marked related mother-child pairs versus unrelated pairs. It was observed that no persistent microchimeric T cell clones could be detected.

The chain links TRBV3-1 to TRBJ2-5, with 9 bases matching TRBD2. Sequencing was performed on blood. The sequence derives from a woman between 40 and 50 years old in good health. CDR3 DNA: TGTGCCAGCAGCCAACTGCGGGGGGGCGGTGAGACCCAGTACTTC. Translating it yields CASSQLRGGGETQYF.